Following are 2 T cell receptor beta chains from one sample sequenced in a study of CD4 T cells in relation to SARS-CoV-2 and coronaviruses. Their specific antigens are unknown. Measured with immunoSEQ multiplex PCR; TCRdb has only the in-frame clones, and not every one. The sample consists of around 30,000 clones, more than 75% of them appearing once. Sequences were obtained from memory CD4+ T cells from PBMCs, cultured in vitro. These receptors came from an adult with COVID-19.

This clone was recorded only once. V usage is TRBV28 and J usage is TRBJ2-7, with 9 nucleotides matching TRBD1. The CDR3 runs 15 residues. The ends lost 6 bases at V and 5 bases at J; junction bases unmatched: 11. Germline CDR1 MDHEN, CDR2 SYDVKM. The CDR3 region has the DNA TGTGCCAGCAGCCCCCCGGGACAGGGATCCCACGAGCAGTACTTC. This gives the protein CASSPPGQGSHEQYF.

V is TRBV18 and J is TRBJ2-2; the match to TRBD2 covers 10 bases. J gave up 4 bases and V 1 base, and 0 bases lay outside the gene matches. Germline lookup yields CDR1 KGHSH and CDR2 LQKENI. The CDR3 has 15 residues. CDR3 sequence (DNA): TGTGCCAGCTCACCACAGCGGGAGGGCACCGGGGAGCTGTTTTTT. This encodes CASSPQREGTGELFF.